The TCR beta chain under discussion was sequenced for a study of blood T cells in healthy people across ages. Alongside a J-beta primer mix, a sample-barcoded 5' primer served in a second PCR lasting roughly 7 to 11 cycles. From the 5' RACE reads, TCRdb called clonotypes with MiXCR, one entry per CDR3 protein. The sample holds approximately 760,000 distinct CDR3 sequences, approximately 25% seen once. Looked up from germline, CDR1 is DFQATT and CDR2 is SNEGSKA (reference sequence). The CDR3 consists of 15 residues. With 6 bases removed from V and 0 bases from J, the gap between germline ends came to 14 bases. These data are also associated with another study on T cells of mothers and their children. As reported in that work: Persistent microchimeric T cell clones were not found at ~100 per million sensitivity.

This TCR derives from a boy between 10 and 17 years old in good health. Sequenced sample: blood. V is TRBV20-1 and J is TRBJ1-4, with D tentatively TRBD1 (5 bases). CDR3 nucleotides: TGCAGTGCGGGGCGACGGACGTCAACTAATGAAAAACTGTTTTTT. Encoded protein: CSAGRRTSTNEKLFF.